The sequence of this T cell receptor (beta chain) was determined in a study of PD-L1 blockade in urothelial cancer. Overall study context: Once treatment had started, blood was analyzed at 3 weeks (second dose) and again at 6 weeks. Study-wide results and caveats: Durable benefit accompanied greater 3-week expansion of tumor-associated blood clones.

Worth noting for this clone: The target antigen is unknown.

This CDR3 spans 17 amino acids. From germline, CDR1 is SGHTA and CDR2 FQGTGA. The V gene end was trimmed by 4 bases and the J gene end by 2 bases; junction bases not matched to a gene: 8. The sample's time point: peripheral blood 6 weeks after treatment start. Anywhere from 1 to 8 samples came from each patient, spanning pretreatment and on-treatment. TCRdb's table, derived via immunoSEQ multiplex PCR, lists solely in-frame clones and lacks some. Of about 110,000 clones listed, around 93% are singletons. This sequence was found in a man in his 60s with urothelial cancer. The chain couples TRBV7-3 to TRBJ2-3; TRBD2 agrees at 11 bases. Sequenced here: PBMCs, sampled around atezolizumab (anti-PD-L1) treatment. The CDR3 DNA is TGTGCCAGCAGCTCAGGGACTAGCGGCGCTATCACAGATACGCAGTATTTT. Encoded protein: CASSSGTSGAITDTQYF.